These 11 T cell receptor beta chains share one sample of origin, sequenced in a study of control samples from healthy donors and cancer patients. Some clones are missing from TCRdb's copy, which holds only in-frame ones; the method was immunoSEQ multiplex PCR. The sample includes about 93,000 clones, about 85% of them seen just once. Sequenced input: blood. The receptor source for this set is a woman aged 70-85 years in good health.

The chain uses TRBV6-5 and TRBJ2-7; D may match TRBD1 or TRBD2 (5 bases each). CDR1 is MNHEY, CDR2 SVGAGI, per germline. This CDR3 has 12 residues. Trimming cost V 6 bases and J 2 bases, with 8 bases left between them. The CDR3 sequence is CASSGAAYEQYF. The DNA for the CDR3 is TGTGCCAGCAGCGGGGCAGCCTACGAGCAGTACTTC.

This CDR3 is CASSLRGRDGYTF. CDR3 DNA sequence: TGTGCCAGCAGCTTAAGGGGGAGAGACGGCTACACCTTC. The genes are TRBV7-9 and TRBJ1-2; maybe TRBD1 (6 bases). Germline-derived CDR1 and CDR2 are SEHNR and FQNEAQ (reference sequence). V lost 2 bases to trimming and J lost 8 bases, with 12 bases between them. The CDR3 sequence is 13 residues long.

V usage is TRBV29-1 and J usage is TRBJ1-1; D remains ambiguous. Germline-derived CDR1 and CDR2 are SQVTM and ANQGSEA. This CDR3 contains 13 residues. Deletions cut 2 bases from V and 2 bases from J, with 9 bases between. For the CDR3, the DNA is TGCAGCGTTGAAATGACACCTAACACTGAAGCTTTCTTT. Its protein product is CSVEMTPNTEAFF.

The rearrangement links TRBV6-5 to TRBJ1-1; D is unclear. Trimming shortened V by 1 base and J by 5 bases, and 8 bases separated the two germline ends. This CDR3 contains 13 residues. Germline V gives CDR1 MNHEY, CDR2 SVGAGI. The CDR3 protein is CASSYFLGTEAFF. The CDR3 DNA reads TGTGCCAGCAGTTACTTCTTAGGGACTGAAGCTTTCTTT.

The J gene is TRBJ2-1, the V gene TRBV7-9; 8 bases align to TRBD2. The CDR3 runs 13 residues. V was clipped by 5 bases and J by 12 bases; unmatched bases: 9. Germline CDR1 SEHNR, CDR2 FQNEAQ (reference sequence). This CDR3 is CASSQLAEGGQFF. The CDR3 coding sequence is TGTGCCAGCAGCCAACTAGCGGAGGGTGGGCAGTTCTTC. Based on the CDR3 plus reference TRBV7-9 and TRBJ2-1, the full variable domain is DTGVSQNPRHKITKRGQNVTFRCDPISEHNRLYWYRQTLGQGPEFLTYFQNEAQLEKSRLLSDRFSAERPKGSFSTLEIQRTEQGDSAMYLCASSQLAEGGQFFGPGTRLTVL.

The chain is built from TRBV19 and TRBJ2-5; TRBD2 agrees at 9 bases. Per germline, CDR1 LNHDA and CDR2 SQIVND (reference sequence). This CDR3 spans 13 amino acids. V shed 5 bases, J shed 7 bases, and the junction held 5 bases outside the gene matches. Written as DNA, the CDR3 is TGTGCCAGTAGTCAGCGGGAGGCGGGGACCCAGTACTTC. It encodes CASSQREAGTQYF.

This chain links TRBV9 with TRBJ2-2, with TRBD2 identical over 10 bases. Germline-derived CDR1 and CDR2 are SGDLS and YYNGEE. V was clipped by 2 bases and J by 4 bases; unmatched bases: 8. CDR3 length equals 17 residues. The CDR3 DNA reads as TGTGCCAGCAGCGTGCTAGCGGGAGCGAGTGGCACCGGGGAGCTGTTTTTT. It encodes CASSVLAGASGTGELFF.

The chain employs TRBV9 and TRBJ2-2; D uncertain. The germline gives CDR1 SGDLS, CDR2 YYNGEE. The CDR3 is made up of 13 amino acids. Trimming left V 0 bases short and J 5 bases short, with 5 bases between. The CDR3 region has the DNA TGTGCCAGCAGCGTAGGAGATACCGGGGAGCTGTTTTTT. Translating gives CASSVGDTGELFF.

The chain recombines TRBV10-3 with TRBJ2-1, with TRBD2 matching over 7 bases. The J segment lost 3 bases and the V segment lost 0 bases, leaving 5 bases of the junction unmatched. CDR3 length: 16 amino acids. Per the germline V gene, CDR1 is ENHRY and CDR2 is SYGVKD. The CDR3 region is CAISESLAPVYNEQFF. CDR3 nucleotides: TGTGCCATCAGTGAGTCACTAGCGCCTGTCTACAATGAGCAGTTCTTC.

The chain has TRBV29-1 and TRBJ2-2; D remains unclear. CDR1 and CDR2 (germline): SQVTM, ANQGSEA. The CDR3 loop spans 12 amino acids. Trimming left V 4 bases short and J 5 bases short, with 8 bases between. The CDR3 DNA reads as TGCAGCGTTGGGGAAATTACCGGGGAGCTGTTTTTT. It codes for CSVGEITGELFF.

The chain recombines TRBV19 with TRBJ2-1; tentative D call: TRBD1 (5 bases). Germline V gene data show CDR1 as LNHDA and CDR2 as SQIVND (reference sequence). This CDR3 region has 14 residues. With 3 bases removed from V and 9 bases from J, the gap between germline ends came to 15 bases. The CDR3 DNA is TGTGCCAGTAGTATGGGGCTAGGAGAAGTTGAGCAGTTCTTC. Residues: CASSMGLGEVEQFF.